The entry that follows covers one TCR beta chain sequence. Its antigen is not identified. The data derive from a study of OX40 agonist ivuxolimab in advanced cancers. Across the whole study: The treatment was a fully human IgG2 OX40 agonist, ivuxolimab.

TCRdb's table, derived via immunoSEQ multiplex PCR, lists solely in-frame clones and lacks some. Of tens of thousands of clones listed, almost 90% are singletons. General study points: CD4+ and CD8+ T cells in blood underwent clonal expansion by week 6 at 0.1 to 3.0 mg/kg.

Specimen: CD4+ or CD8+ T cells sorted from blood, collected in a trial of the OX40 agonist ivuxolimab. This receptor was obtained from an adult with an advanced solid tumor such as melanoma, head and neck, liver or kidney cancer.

Here the CDR3 reads CASSPGTSGISEQFF. In DNA form, the CDR3 reads TGTGCCAGCTCACCGGGGACTAGCGGGATTAGTGAGCAGTTCTTC. The chain joins TRBV18 to TRBJ2-1; 13 bases are a match to TRBD2. The CDR3 spans 15 residues. CDR1 is KGHSH, CDR2 LQKENI, per germline. After removal of 3 bases from V and 9 bases from J, the junction contained 5 bases not matched to a gene.